Following are 29 T cell receptor beta chains from one sample sequenced in a study of OX40 agonist ivuxolimab in advanced cancers. Clones were sequenced by immunoSEQ multiplex PCR, and TCRdb holds only the in-frame ones, with some missing. The sample records about 20,000 clones, about 80% being singletons. The specimen was CD4+ or CD8+ T cells sorted from blood, collected in a trial of the OX40 agonist ivuxolimab. Source of these receptors: an adult with an advanced solid tumor such as melanoma, head and neck, liver or kidney cancer.

The chain recombines TRBV2 with TRBJ2-1, with no clear D. The germline CDR1 and CDR2 sequences are SNHLY and FYNNEI. The CDR3 loop spans 10 amino acids. Trimming shortened V by 5 bases and J by 10 bases, and 6 bases separated the two germline ends. The DNA of the CDR3 is TGTGCCAGCAGTTCCCGGGAGCAGTTCTTC. It translates to CASSSREQFF.

The gene calls are TRBV5-4 and TRBJ2-7; D is perhaps TRBD2 (5 bases). Per the germline V gene, CDR1 is SGHNT and CDR2 is YYREEE (reference sequence). Trimming removed 0 bases at V and 3 bases at J, with 13 bases between. The CDR3 sequence is 15 residues long. The CDR3 loop is CASSLGVAMSYEQYF. Here the CDR3 DNA reads TGTGCCAGCAGCTTGGGGGTAGCGATGAGCTACGAGCAGTACTTC.

This clone was seen only a few times. A junction boundary mismatches the germline segment, possibly from a read error. The rearrangement joins TRBV7-9 to TRBJ2-3; the D call may be TRBD1 or TRBD2 (5 bases each). This CDR3 has 14 residues. Germline CDR1 and CDR2: SEHNR and FQNEAQ (reference sequence). The CDR3 DNA follows: TGTGCCAGCAGTTTAGTTCCGGGACCAGATACGCAGTATTTT. Translated: CASSLVPGPDTQYF.

This clone turned up a few times. The genes are TRBV19 and TRBJ1-6, with 7 bases identical to TRBD1. The CDR3 extends over 14 amino acids. V lost 5 bases, J lost 10 bases, and 8 bases stayed unmatched. Germline CDR1 LNHDA, CDR2 SQIVND (reference sequence). The CDR3 loop reads CASSPGQAQSPLHF. The DNA of the CDR3 is TGTGCCAGTAGTCCAGGACAGGCTCAATCACCCCTCCACTTT.

This clone came up once. This chain uses TRBV30 with TRBJ2-2, with 7 bases lining up with TRBD1. Per germline, CDR1 GTSNPN and CDR2 SVGIG (reference sequence). The CDR3 spans 14 residues. The trim removed 4 bases at V and 1 base at J, leaving 3 bases unmatched. Here the CDR3 reads CAWIWDRNTGELFF. CDR3 DNA sequence: TGTGCCTGGATCTGGGACAGGAACACCGGGGAGCTGTTTTTT.

The V and J genes are TRBV19 and TRBJ1-1, with D tentatively TRBD1 (6 bases). CDR3 length: 13 amino acids. Germline V gene sequence: CDR1 LNHDA, CDR2 SQIVND (reference sequence). The V gene lost 7 bases and the J gene lost 3 bases, with 12 bases spanning the gap. The CDR3 DNA reads as TGTGCCAGTAAGGGGGTGCATTACACTGAAGCTTTCTTT. Translating it yields CASKGVHYTEAFF.

The rearrangement uses TRBV7-6 and TRBJ1-1; D not resolved. The CDR3 is made up of 13 amino acids. In germline, CDR1 is SGHVS, CDR2 FNYEAQ. Deletions cut 6 bases from V and 0 bases from J, with 8 bases between. CDR3 sequence (DNA): TGTGCCAGCAGTTATGATATGAACACTGAAGCTTTCTTT. Its protein is CASSYDMNTEAFF.

The chain joins TRBV14 to TRBJ2-7, with D maybe TRBD2 (6 bases). Trimming pared 5 bases from V and 2 bases from J, leaving 16 bases between. From germline, CDR1 is SGHDN and CDR2 FVKESK. This CDR3 comprises 15 residues. CDR3 loop: CASSSERAGPYEQYF. The CDR3, as DNA: TGTGCCAGCAGCTCTGAGCGGGCGGGTCCCTACGAGCAGTACTTC.

The chain is built from TRBV25-1 and TRBJ1-5, with D tentatively TRBD1 (6 bases). Germline CDR1 MGHDK, CDR2 SYGVNS. The CDR3 sequence is 14 residues long. The V and J ends lost 5 bases and 5 bases respectively, with 13 bases between them. CDR3 nucleotides: TGTGCCAGCAGTAAACAGGGCAGCGATCAGCCCCAGCATTTT. Protein: CASSKQGSDQPQHF.

This chain connects TRBV2 to TRBJ2-5; TRBD1 is a possible D gene (6 bases). Trimming stripped 4 bases from V and 2 bases from J, with 14 bases between. The germline V gene encodes CDR1 SNHLY and CDR2 FYNNEI. CDR3 size: 15 residues. The CDR3 loop reads CASSGQGWRQETQYF. CDR3 nucleotide sequence: TGTGCCAGCAGTGGGCAGGGGTGGAGGCAAGAGACCCAGTACTTC.

A few counts support this clone. The chain has TRBV19 and TRBJ1-4; D gene unclear. This CDR3 region has 17 residues. V was cut by 6 bases and J by 2 bases, with 19 bases left in between. The germline V gene encodes CDR1 LNHDA and CDR2 SQIVND (reference sequence). The CDR3 DNA reads TGTGCCAGTAGCCCCAGTCGTAGGGATGTGACTAATGAAAAACTGTTTTTT. Protein: CASSPSRRDVTNEKLFF.

The V gene is TRBV6-5, the J gene TRBJ2-7, with D maybe TRBD2 (6 bases). V was shortened by 6 bases and J by 6 bases, with 18 bases between the two germline ends. The CDR3 has 14 residues. Germline CDR1 is MNHEY and CDR2 is SVGAGI. CDR3 nucleotides: TGTGCCAGCAGAGGACTACTTATAGTCTCCGAGCAGTACTTC. Translated, it gives CASRGLLIVSEQYF.

The CDR3 bases are TGTGCCAGCAGTCCTTCTCCAGGGGGCAGAAAGACCCAGTACTTC. This translates into CASSPSPGGRKTQYF. The chain recombines TRBV27 with TRBJ2-5, with 8 positions matching TRBD1. Losses at the gene ends were 5 bases for V and 6 bases for J; bases not matched to a gene: 11. Germline V lookup: CDR1 MNHEY, CDR2 SMNVEV (reference sequence). CDR3 size: 15 residues.

The chain is built from TRBV6-6 and TRBJ2-1; 14 bases map to TRBD2. V was pared by 7 bases and J by 6 bases, with 5 bases of the junction left unmatched. In germline, CDR1 is MNHNY, CDR2 SVGAGI (reference sequence). The CDR3 spans 15 residues. This CDR3 is CASTLGLAGANEQFF. CDR3 nucleotides: TGTGCCAGCACCTTGGGACTAGCGGGGGCCAATGAGCAGTTCTTC.

The rearrangement joins TRBV7-8 to TRBJ1-6, with a possible D match to TRBD1 (5 bases). From germline, CDR1 is SGHVS and CDR2 FQNEAQ. V was clipped by 3 bases and J by 14 bases, with 11 bases between them. This CDR3 comprises 12 residues. The chain's CDR3 is CASSFSLGALHF. In DNA, the CDR3 is TGTGCCAGCAGCTTCAGTTTAGGGGCCCTCCACTTT. The full variable domain, with the rest looked up from reference TRBV7-8 and TRBJ1-6, is GAGVSQSPRYKVAKRGQDVALRCDPISGHVSLFWYQQALGQGPEFLTYFQNEAQLDKSGLPSDRFFAERPEGSVSTLKIQRTQQEDSAVYLCASSFSLGALHFGNGTRLTVT.

This clone has just a few counts. The chain recombines TRBV6-5 with TRBJ2-1; D is uncertain. The CDR3 runs 13 residues. Per germline, CDR1 MNHEY and CDR2 SVGAGI. V lost 6 bases, J lost 10 bases, and 16 bases lay in between. The CDR3 DNA is TGTGCCAGCAGCCCTTATATAAAAAGGGAGCAGTTCTTC. Translation gives CASSPYIKREQFF.

The CDR3 DNA reads TGTGCCAGCAGTCCGGGACTAGCGGTCGGGGGGAATGAGCAGTTCTTC. It translates to CASSPGLAVGGNEQFF. This sequence joins TRBV2 and TRBJ2-1, with 11 positions matching TRBD2. Germline CDR1 and CDR2: SNHLY and FYNNEI. V trimming: 5 bases; J trimming: 7 bases; junction bases outside the gene matches: 10. CDR3 length: 16 residues.

The chain couples TRBV29-1 to TRBJ2-7; TRBD1 agrees at 7 bases. J gave up 7 bases and V 1 base, and 7 bases lay outside the gene matches. CDR1 and CDR2 (germline): SQVTM, ANQGSEA. The CDR3 runs 13 residues. The CDR3, as DNA: TGCAGCGTTGAAGGAAGGGGGCGGAAGGAGCAGTACTTC. Its translation: CSVEGRGRKEQYF.

V gene TRBV4-2 combines with J gene TRBJ2-6; D may match TRBD1 or TRBD2 (5 bases each). Looked up from germline, CDR1 is LGHNA and CDR2 is YNFKEQ. The CDR3 length is 18 residues. V shed 0 bases and J shed 3 bases, with 15 bases lying between them. The CDR3 loop is CASSQDRAGTGGANVLTF. The CDR3 nucleotides read TGTGCCAGCAGCCAAGATCGGGCAGGGACGGGTGGGGCCAACGTCCTGACTTTC.

The gene calls are TRBV2 and TRBJ2-5, with D perhaps TRBD1 (6 bases). V lost 7 bases to trimming and J lost 1 base, with 10 bases between them. Germline CDR1 and CDR2: SNHLY and FYNNEI. The CDR3 contains 13 residues. In nucleotides, the CDR3 is TGTGCCAGCAAGAACAGGGTCCAAGAGACCCAGTACTTC. Its translation: CASKNRVQETQYF.

The rearrangement uses TRBV25-1 and TRBJ1-2, with TRBD1 identical over 9 bases. This CDR3 contains 13 residues. Trimming at V came to 5 bases and at J to 8 bases, leaving 6 bases not matched to a gene. Germline loops: CDR1 MGHDK, CDR2 SYGVNS. The CDR3 DNA sequence: TGTGCCAGCAGTCTGGGACAGGGAAGGGGCTACACCTTC. This gives the protein CASSLGQGRGYTF.

The V call is TRBV18, the J call TRBJ2-5; perhaps TRBD1 as D (6 bases). The V and J ends lost 0 bases and 4 bases respectively, with 18 bases between them. The CDR3 is 17 amino acids. Germline V gene sequence: CDR1 KGHSH, CDR2 LQKENI. The CDR3 sequence is CASSPPPRDRLRETQYF. DNA for the CDR3: TGTGCCAGCTCACCACCGCCCCGAGACAGGCTAAGAGAGACCCAGTACTTC.

The chain has TRBV18 and TRBJ2-5; D is unresolved. Between the trimmed V and J ends, which lost 3 bases and 4 bases, there was a span of 9 bases. The CDR3 runs 13 residues. The germline V gene has CDR1 KGHSH and CDR2 LQKENI. For the CDR3, the DNA is TGTGCCAGCTCACCCCAGGTGATAGAGACCCAGTACTTC. Residues: CASSPQVIETQYF.

This chain connects TRBV10-2 to TRBJ2-7; D remains unclear. CDR3 length: 12 amino acids. Trimming stripped 5 bases from V and 5 bases from J, with 10 bases between. Germline assignment: CDR1 WSHSY and CDR2 SAAADI. CDR3 nucleotide sequence: TGCGCCAGCAGTTTAAGGGCCCACGAGCAGTACTTC. It is translated as CASSLRAHEQYF.

V and J are TRBV29-1 and TRBJ1-4; 9 bases align to TRBD1. V shed 5 bases and J 8 bases; nucleotides not matched to a gene: 6. The CDR3 is 13 amino acids. In germline, CDR1 is SQVTM, CDR2 ANQGSEA. CDR3 residues: CSVSPGQGEKLFF. The CDR3 nucleotides are TGCAGCGTTTCTCCGGGACAGGGCGAAAAACTGTTTTTT.

The table lists this clone with a count of one. V usage is TRBV7-8 and J usage is TRBJ2-5, with 11 bases lining up with TRBD2. This CDR3 is built from 16 residues. V trimming: 1 base; J trimming: 4 bases; junction bases outside the gene matches: 5. Germline CDR1 is SGHVS and CDR2 is FQNEAQ. CDR3 in amino acids: CASSLGSGRAVETQYF. CDR3 DNA: TGTGCCAGCAGCTTAGGTAGCGGGAGGGCCGTAGAGACCCAGTACTTC.

The chain is built from TRBV6-6 and TRBJ2-5; D tentatively reads TRBD1 or TRBD2 (5 bases each). Trimming took off 7 bases at V and 5 bases at J, with 11 bases between the two ends. CDR3 length: 12 residues. Germline V gene sequence: CDR1 MNHNY, CDR2 SVGAGI (reference sequence). The CDR3 reads CASNTGRETQYF. The CDR3 nucleotides are TGTGCCAGCAATACGGGGCGGGAGACCCAGTACTTC.

The rearrangement joins TRBV7-2 to TRBJ2-5; D call uncertain. Germline CDR1 SGHTA, CDR2 FQGNSA. This CDR3 region has 15 residues. The V and J ends lost 5 bases and 5 bases respectively, with 18 bases between them. The CDR3 is CASSRVGSPGETQYF. CDR3 in DNA: TGTGCCAGCAGCCGCGTAGGCTCTCCCGGGGAGACCCAGTACTTC. Full variable domain (remainder filled in from reference TRBV7-2 and TRBJ2-5): GAGVSQSPSNKVTEKGKDVELRCDPISGHTALYWYRQSLGQGLEFLIYFQGNSAPDKSGLPSDRFSAERTGGSVSTLTIQRTQQEDSAVYLCASSRVGSPGETQYFGPGTRLLVL.

The chain combines TRBV27 with TRBJ1-2; unclear D gene. Trimming cost V 5 bases and J 4 bases, with 11 bases left between them. The CDR3 length is 13 residues. Germline values: CDR1 MNHEY, CDR2 SMNVEV (reference sequence). The CDR3 DNA sequence: TGTGCCAGCAGTCGTGGGTCAGGCTATGGCTACACCTTC. This translates into CASSRGSGYGYTF.